The following is a T cell receptor (beta chain) sequence with its context. Its antigen is undetermined. These data belong to a study of cytomegalovirus exposure and HLA in healthy donors. Primers for the PCR totalled 60 Vbeta and 13 Jbeta. Sequencing used immunoSEQ multiplex PCR; TCRdb keeps in-frame clones, though not all of them. The table shows about 200,000 clones, with about 81% occurring only once. Germline V gene data show CDR1 as SGHDT and CDR2 as YYEEEE. V lost 4 bases, J lost 9 bases, and 11 bases stayed unmatched. The CDR3 extends over 15 amino acids. General study points: The listing of 150 to 200 TCR beta chains classed them as cytomegalovirus-associated.

The chain joins TRBV5-6 to TRBJ2-1; the match to TRBD2 covers 9 bases. The material sequenced was PBMCs. The receptor comes from a woman between 40 and 55 years old in good health and CMV-seronegative. CDR3 bases: TGTGCCAGCAGCCCTGTGGGGCGGGAGGGAAGTGAGCAGTTCTTC. It codes for CASSPVGREGSEQFF. The full variable domain, in which reference TRBV5-6 and TRBJ2-1 provide the parts outside the CDR3, is DAGVTQSPTHLIKTRGQQVTLRCSPKSGHDTVSWYQQALGQGPQFIFQYYEEEERQRGNFPDRFSGHQFPNYSSELNVNALLLGDSALYLCASSPVGREGSEQFFGPGTRLTVL.